This TCR beta chain was profiled in a study of T-cell memory formation after mild COVID-19. Study-level background: Largely, TCR clusters stayed within a single donor. Findings of the study overall: Pre-infection memory contained some responding clones, which suggested that cross-reactive memory had joined. Mostly located in CM and EM were contracting CD4+ clones, with contracting CD8+ clones located in EMRA.

Germline V lookup: CDR1 MNHEY, CDR2 SVGEGT. The CDR3 is 12 residues long. V was cut by 6 bases and J by 4 bases, with 8 bases left in between. From the 5' RACE reads, TCRdb called clonotypes with MiXCR, one entry per CDR3 protein. Here the sample spans 200,000 to 300,000 distinct CDR3 sequences, 16% being singletons. On this clonotype itself: The antigen remains unidentified.

The sequence came from a young man who had mild COVID-19 (a few samples of this study predate the infection). Cell type and time point are not known. V and J are TRBV6-2 or TRBV6-3 and TRBJ2-3; perhaps TRBD2 as D (6 bases). The material sequenced was PBMCs or a T cell subset sorted from them (not recorded which). CDR3 DNA: TGTGCCAGCAGCCGACTAGCAGATACGCAGTATTTT. Translating gives CASSRLADTQYF.